This T cell receptor (beta chain) was sequenced for a study of Graves' ophthalmopathy and Graves' hyperthyroidism. Eligible hyperthyroidism cases comprised new diagnoses of under 2 months' duration in individuals aged 18 to 65. The germline CDR1 and CDR2 sequences are SQVTM and ANQGSEA. The V and J ends lost 1 base and 8 bases, in that order; junction bases with no gene match: 9. CDR3 length: 15 amino acids. This clonotype showed up many times. Its antigen remains unidentified. Amplified TCR beta CDR3 regions were obtained using RNA transcripts as template. First-round RT-PCR employed HTBI primers, with a second-round multiplex PCR after it. In TCRdb, the multiplex PCR reads were re-called with MiXCR into one record per CDR3 protein. This table holds around 1,200,000 distinct CDR3 sequences, approximately 35% found once. The study, taken as a whole, reports: In blood, most expanded thyroid clonotypes above 0.001 frequency were also detected. Ophthalmopathy progression was predicted by the model at about 69% sensitivity and 72% to 75% specificity.

The chain carries TRBV29-1 and TRBJ1-4, with TRBD1 matching 8 bases. This clonotype was sampled from an adult man with Graves' hyperthyroidism. Specimen: peripheral blood or thyroid tissue (not recorded which). CDR3 sequence: CSVEGAGGESEKLFF. The CDR3 nucleotides read TGCAGCGTTGAAGGGGCAGGGGGCGAATCCGAAAAACTGTTTTTT.